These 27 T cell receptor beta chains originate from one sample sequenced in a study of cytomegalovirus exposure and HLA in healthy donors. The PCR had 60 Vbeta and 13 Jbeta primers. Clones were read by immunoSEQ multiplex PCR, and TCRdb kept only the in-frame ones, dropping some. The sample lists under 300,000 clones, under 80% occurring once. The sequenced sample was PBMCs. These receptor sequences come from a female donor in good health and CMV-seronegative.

The CDR3: CASSKRDYLFEQYF. The CDR3 DNA reads as TGTGCCAGTAGTAAGCGGGACTACCTCTTCGAGCAGTACTTC. The chain joins TRBV19 to TRBJ2-7; TRBD2 matches 7 bases. Germline V gene lookup returns CDR1 LNHDA and CDR2 SQIVND (reference sequence). Trimming took 4 bases from V and 6 from J; bases not matched to a gene: 9. The CDR3 runs to 14 residues.

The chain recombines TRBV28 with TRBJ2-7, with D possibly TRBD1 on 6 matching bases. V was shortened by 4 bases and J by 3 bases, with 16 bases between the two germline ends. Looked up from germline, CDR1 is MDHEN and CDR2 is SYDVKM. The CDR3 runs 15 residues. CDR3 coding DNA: TGTGCCAGCAGTTCCCACCGGGACATTGGCTACGAGCAGTACTTC. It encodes CASSSHRDIGYEQYF.

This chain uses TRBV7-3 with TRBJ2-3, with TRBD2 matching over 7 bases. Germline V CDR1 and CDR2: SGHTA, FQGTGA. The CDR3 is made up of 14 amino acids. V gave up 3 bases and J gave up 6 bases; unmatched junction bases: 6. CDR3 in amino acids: CASSFEGGPDTQYF. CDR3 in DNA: TGTGCCAGCAGCTTCGAGGGAGGGCCGGATACGCAGTATTTT.

The CDR3 coding sequence is TGTGCCAGTGCGGATTATAATTCACCCCTCCACTTT. It specifies CASADYNSPLHF. The chain links TRBV19 to TRBJ1-6; D gene ambiguous. The V end was cut by 8 bases, the J end by 4 bases, with 6 bases between. The CDR3 has 12 amino acids. CDR1 and CDR2 (germline): LNHDA, SQIVND (reference sequence).

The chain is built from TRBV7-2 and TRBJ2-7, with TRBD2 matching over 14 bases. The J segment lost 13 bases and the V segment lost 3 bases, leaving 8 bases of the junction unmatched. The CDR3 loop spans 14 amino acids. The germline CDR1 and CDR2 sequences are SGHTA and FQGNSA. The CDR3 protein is CASSFGTSGSSPYF. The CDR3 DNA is TGTGCCAGCAGCTTCGGGACTAGCGGGAGCTCCCCCTACTTC.

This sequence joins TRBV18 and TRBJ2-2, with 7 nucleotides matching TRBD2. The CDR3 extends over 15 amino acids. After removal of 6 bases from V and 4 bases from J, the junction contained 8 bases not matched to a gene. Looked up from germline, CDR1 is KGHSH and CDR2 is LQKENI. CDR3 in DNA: TGTGCCAGCTCCCGCGTGACGGGGGGCACCGGGGAGCTGTTTTTT. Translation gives CASSRVTGGTGELFF.

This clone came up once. CDR3 DNA: TGTGCCAGCAGCCCACAGAGGGGGCGGTACGATGAGCAGTTCTTC. Encoded protein: CASSPQRGRYDEQFF. This rearrangement joins TRBV9 to TRBJ2-1; 7 bases are shared with TRBD1. This CDR3 contains 15 residues. Losses at the gene ends were 4 bases for V and 8 bases for J; bases not matched to a gene: 12. The germline CDR1 and CDR2 sequences are SGDLS and YYNGEE.

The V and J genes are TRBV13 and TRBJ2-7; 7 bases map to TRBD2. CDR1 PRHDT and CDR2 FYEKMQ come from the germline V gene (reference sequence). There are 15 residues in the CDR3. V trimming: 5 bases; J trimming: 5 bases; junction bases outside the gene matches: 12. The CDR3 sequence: CASSPRTSGSNEQYF. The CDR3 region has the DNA TGTGCCAGCAGCCCGAGGACTAGTGGGAGTAACGAGCAGTACTTC.

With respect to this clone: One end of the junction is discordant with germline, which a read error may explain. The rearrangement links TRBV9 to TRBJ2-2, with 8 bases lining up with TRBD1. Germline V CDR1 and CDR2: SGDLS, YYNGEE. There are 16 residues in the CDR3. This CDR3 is CASSVGQGANTGELFF. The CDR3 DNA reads TGTGCCAGCAGCGTAGGTCAGGGGGCGAATACCGGGGAGCTGTTTTTT.

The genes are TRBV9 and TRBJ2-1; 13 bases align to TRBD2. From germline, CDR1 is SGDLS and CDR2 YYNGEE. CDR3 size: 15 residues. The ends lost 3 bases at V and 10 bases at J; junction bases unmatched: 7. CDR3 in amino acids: CASSAGTSGVLEQFF. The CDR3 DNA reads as TGTGCCAGCAGCGCCGGGACTAGCGGGGTGTTGGAGCAGTTCTTC.

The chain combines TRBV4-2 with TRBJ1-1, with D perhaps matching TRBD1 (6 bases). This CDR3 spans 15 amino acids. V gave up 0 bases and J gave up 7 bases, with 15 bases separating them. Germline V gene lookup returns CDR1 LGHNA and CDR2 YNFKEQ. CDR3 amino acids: CASSQESPLTGEAFF. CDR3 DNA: TGTGCCAGCAGCCAAGAGTCTCCCTTGACAGGTGAAGCTTTCTTT.

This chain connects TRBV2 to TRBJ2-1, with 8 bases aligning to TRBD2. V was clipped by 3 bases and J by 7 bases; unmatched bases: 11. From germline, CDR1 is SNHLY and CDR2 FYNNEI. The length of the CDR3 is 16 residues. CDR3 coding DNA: TGTGCCAGCAGTGACGTAATCGGGAGGGAAGCAAATGAGCAGTTCTTC. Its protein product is CASSDVIGREANEQFF.

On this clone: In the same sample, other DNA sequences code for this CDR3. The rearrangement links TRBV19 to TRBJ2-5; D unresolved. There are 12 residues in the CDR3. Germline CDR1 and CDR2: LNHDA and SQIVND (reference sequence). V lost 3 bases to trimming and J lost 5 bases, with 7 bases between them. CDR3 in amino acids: CASSIRGETQYF. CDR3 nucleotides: TGTGCCAGTAGTATCAGAGGTGAGACCCAGTACTTC.

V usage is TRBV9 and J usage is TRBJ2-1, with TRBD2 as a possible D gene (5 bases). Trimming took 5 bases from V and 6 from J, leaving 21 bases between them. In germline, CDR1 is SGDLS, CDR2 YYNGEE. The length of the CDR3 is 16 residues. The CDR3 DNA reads TGTGCCAGCAGTCTAAACCCGGGGATTAATATCAATGAGCAGTTCTTC. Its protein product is CASSLNPGININEQFF.

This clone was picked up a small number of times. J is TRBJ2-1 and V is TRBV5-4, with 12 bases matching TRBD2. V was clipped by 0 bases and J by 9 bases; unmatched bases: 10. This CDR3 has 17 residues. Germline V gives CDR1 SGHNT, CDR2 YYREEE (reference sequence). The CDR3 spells CASSLVRLAGALSEQFF. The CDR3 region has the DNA TGTGCCAGCAGCTTGGTAAGACTAGCGGGAGCCCTAAGTGAGCAGTTCTTC.

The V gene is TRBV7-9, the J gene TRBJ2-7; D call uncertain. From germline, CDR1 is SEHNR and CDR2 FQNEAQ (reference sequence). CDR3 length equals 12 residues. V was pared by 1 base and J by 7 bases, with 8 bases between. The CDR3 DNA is TGTGCCAGCAGCTTAGGTCCGAGAGAGCAGTACTTC. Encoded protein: CASSLGPREQYF. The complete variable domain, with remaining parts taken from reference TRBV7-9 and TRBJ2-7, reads DTGVSQNPRHKITKRGQNVTFRCDPISEHNRLYWYRQTLGQGPEFLTYFQNEAQLEKSRLLSDRFSAERPKGSFSTLEIQRTEQGDSAMYLCASSLGPREQYFGPGTRLTVT.

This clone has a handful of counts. The chain's CDR3 is CASSPPGVEAFF. As DNA, the CDR3 is TGTGCCAGCAGCCCTCCGGGGGTTGAAGCTTTCTTT. This rearrangement joins TRBV9 to TRBJ1-1; tentative D call: TRBD1 (5 bases). Trimming removed 4 bases at V and 7 bases at J, with 11 bases between. This CDR3 is built from 12 residues. CDR1 and CDR2 (germline): SGDLS, YYNGEE.

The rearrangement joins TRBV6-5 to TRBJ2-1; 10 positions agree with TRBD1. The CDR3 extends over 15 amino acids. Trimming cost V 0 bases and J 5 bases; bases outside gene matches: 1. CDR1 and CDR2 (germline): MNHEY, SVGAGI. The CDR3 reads CASSYSGQGNNEQFF. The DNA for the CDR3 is TGTGCCAGCAGTTACTCGGGACAGGGGAACAATGAGCAGTTCTTC.

CDR3 sequence reads: CASSFGRATGNTIYF. As DNA, the CDR3 is TGTGCCAGCAGTTTCGGCAGGGCAACAGGAAACACCATATATTTT. J is TRBJ1-3 and V is TRBV28; the D gene is possibly TRBD1 (5 bases). The CDR3 is 15 amino acids. V was clipped by 3 bases and J by 4 bases, with 13 bases between them. From germline, CDR1 is MDHEN and CDR2 SYDVKM.

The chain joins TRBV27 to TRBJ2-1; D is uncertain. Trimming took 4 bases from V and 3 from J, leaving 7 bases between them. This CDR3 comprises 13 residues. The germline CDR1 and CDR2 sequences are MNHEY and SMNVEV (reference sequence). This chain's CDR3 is CASSSVYYNEQFF. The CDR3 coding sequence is TGTGCCAGCAGTTCCGTCTACTACAATGAGCAGTTCTTC.

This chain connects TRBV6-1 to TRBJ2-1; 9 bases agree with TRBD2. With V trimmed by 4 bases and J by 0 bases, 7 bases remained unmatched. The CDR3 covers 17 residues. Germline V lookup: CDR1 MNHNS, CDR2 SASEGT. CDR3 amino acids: CASSVQPGLASYNEQFF. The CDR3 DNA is TGTGCCAGCAGTGTACAACCGGGACTAGCCTCCTACAATGAGCAGTTCTTC.

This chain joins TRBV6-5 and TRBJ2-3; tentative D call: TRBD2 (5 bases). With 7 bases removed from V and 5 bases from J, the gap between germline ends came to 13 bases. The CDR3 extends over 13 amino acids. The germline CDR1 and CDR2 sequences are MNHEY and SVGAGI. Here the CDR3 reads CASTASGGDTQYF. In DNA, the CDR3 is TGTGCCAGCACCGCGTCTGGAGGAGATACGCAGTATTTT.

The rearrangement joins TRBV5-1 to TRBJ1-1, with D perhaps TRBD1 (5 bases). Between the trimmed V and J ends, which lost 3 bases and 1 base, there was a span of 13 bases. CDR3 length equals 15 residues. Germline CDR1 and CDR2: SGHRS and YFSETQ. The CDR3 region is CASSWGGMGNTEAFF. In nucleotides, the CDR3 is TGCGCCAGCAGCTGGGGGGGGATGGGGAACACTGAAGCTTTCTTT.

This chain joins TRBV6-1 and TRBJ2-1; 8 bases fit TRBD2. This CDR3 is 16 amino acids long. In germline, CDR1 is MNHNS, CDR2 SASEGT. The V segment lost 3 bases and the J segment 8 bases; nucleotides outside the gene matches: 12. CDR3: CASSERGEGNRDEQFF. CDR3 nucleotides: TGTGCCAGCAGTGAGCGGGGGGAGGGGAATAGGGATGAGCAGTTCTTC.

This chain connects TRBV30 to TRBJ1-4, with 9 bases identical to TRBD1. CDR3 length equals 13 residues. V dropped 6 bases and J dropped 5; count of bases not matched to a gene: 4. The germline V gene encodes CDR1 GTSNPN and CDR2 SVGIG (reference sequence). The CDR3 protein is CACQQGANEKLFF. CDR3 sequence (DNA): TGTGCCTGTCAACAGGGGGCAAATGAAAAACTGTTTTTT.

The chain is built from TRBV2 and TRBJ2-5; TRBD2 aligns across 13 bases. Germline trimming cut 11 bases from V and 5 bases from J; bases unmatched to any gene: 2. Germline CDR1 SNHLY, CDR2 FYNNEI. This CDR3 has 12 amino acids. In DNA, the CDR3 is TGTGCCGGGACTAGCGGGGCGGAGACCCAGTACTTC. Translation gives CAGTSGAETQYF.

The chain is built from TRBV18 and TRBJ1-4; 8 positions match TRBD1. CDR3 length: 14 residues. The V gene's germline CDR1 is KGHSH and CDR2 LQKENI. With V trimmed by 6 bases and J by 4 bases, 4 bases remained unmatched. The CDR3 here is CASSRGQGNEKLFF. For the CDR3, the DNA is TGTGCCAGCTCTCGCGGACAGGGTAATGAAAAACTGTTTTTT.